One and the same sample provided the 14 T cell receptor beta chains below, sequenced in a study of blood T cells in healthy people across ages. PCR was performed a second time for about 7 to 12 cycles using a sample-barcoded 5' primer and a J-beta primer mix. Each CDR3 protein gets one entry after TCRdb re-called the 5' RACE reads with MiXCR. The top ten clones hold 20% to 25% of a sample with fewer than 2 million distinct CDR3 sequences, approximately 39% of them seen once. The sequenced material came from blood. These receptors all stem from a human donor in good health.

The chain carries TRBV15 and TRBJ1-6; D is ambiguous. This CDR3 is 13 amino acids long. With 5 bases removed from V and 9 bases from J, the gap between germline ends came to 11 bases. The germline gives CDR1 LNHNV, CDR2 YYDKDF (reference sequence). CDR3 protein: CATSSPGVSPLHF. CDR3 nucleotides: TGTGCCACCAGCTCGCCGGGAGTTTCACCCCTCCACTTT.

As to this clonotype: Germline and junction disagree at one end, which may indicate a read error. This chain connects TRBV6-6 to TRBJ2-3; 11 bases are a match to TRBD2. The CDR3 covers 16 residues. The germline gives CDR1 MNHNY, CDR2 SVGAGI (reference sequence). The CDR3 region has the DNA TGTGACAGCAGTTACTCAATAGCGGGGGGGCAATATACGCAGTATTTT. This sequence encodes CDSSYSIAGGQYTQYF.

This clonotype was picked up a small number of times. The chain employs TRBV4-2 and TRBJ1-2; the D gene is possibly TRBD1 (5 bases). Germline values: CDR1 LGHNA, CDR2 YNFKEQ. CDR3 length: 16 amino acids. Trimming removed 0 bases at V and 2 bases at J, with 13 bases between. CDR3 amino acids: CASSQDSRGRNYGYTF. The DNA of the CDR3 is TGTGCCAGCAGCCAAGACTCCCGGGGCCGCAACTATGGCTACACCTTC.

The chain is built from TRBV15 and TRBJ1-1; 9 bases align to TRBD1. CDR1 LNHNV and CDR2 YYDKDF come from the germline V gene (reference sequence). With 1 base clipped from V and 1 base from J, the junction kept 1 base outside the gene matches. The CDR3 loop spans 15 amino acids. The CDR3 DNA follows: TGTGCCACCAGCAGAGCGGACAGGGGGAACACTGAAGCTTTCTTT. This translates into CATSRADRGNTEAFF.

In this sample, this clonotype turned up a few times. The chain uses TRBV7-6 and TRBJ2-6; 8 positions match TRBD2. The CDR3 is 17 amino acids. The germline CDR1 and CDR2 sequences are SGHVS and FNYEAQ. V lost 2 bases and J lost 0; bases outside the gene matches: 3. In DNA form, the CDR3 reads TGTGCCAGCAGCTTATCGGGGGGGAGCTCTGGGGCCAACGTCCTGACTTTC. Translated, it gives CASSLSGGSSGANVLTF.

V and J are TRBV4-1 and TRBJ2-5; D unclear. This CDR3 has 13 amino acids. Germline loops: CDR1 MGHRA, CDR2 YSYEKL. Trimming removed 0 bases from V and 9 bases from J, with 11 bases in between. The CDR3 is CASSQDLYESQYF. CDR3 coding DNA: TGCGCCAGCAGCCAAGATTTATACGAGTCCCAGTACTTC.

Many counts were recorded for this clonotype. The chain is built from TRBV7-2 and TRBJ2-7; D remains ambiguous. The CDR3 runs 13 residues. Per germline, CDR1 SGHTA and CDR2 FQGNSA. Trimming removed 1 base from V and 4 bases from J, with 8 bases in between. In nucleotides, the CDR3 is TGTGCCAGCAGCTTAGGTGTCGTGTACGAGCAGTACTTC. Amino acid sequence: CASSLGVVYEQYF. Full variable domain (remainder filled in from reference TRBV7-2 and TRBJ2-7): GAGVSQSPSNKVTEKGKDVELRCDPISGHTALYWYRQSLGQGLEFLIYFQGNSAPDKSGLPSDRFSAERTGGSVSTLTIQRTQQEDSAVYLCASSLGVVYEQYFGPGTRLTVT.

In this sample, this clonotype turned up a few times. This rearrangement joins TRBV7-2 to TRBJ2-7; possibly TRBD1 or TRBD2 for D (5 bases each). Germline V CDR1 and CDR2: SGHTA, FQGNSA. This CDR3 has 13 amino acids. V lost 4 bases and J lost 5, with 12 bases in between. CDR3 nucleotides: TGTGCCAGCAGCTACCCGGGGCCACACGAGCAGTACTTC. Translation: CASSYPGPHEQYF. Full variable domain (outside the CDR3, taken from reference TRBV7-2 and TRBJ2-7): GAGVSQSPSNKVTEKGKDVELRCDPISGHTALYWYRQSLGQGLEFLIYFQGNSAPDKSGLPSDRFSAERTGGSVSTLTIQRTQQEDSAVYLCASSYPGPHEQYFGPGTRLTVT.

The CDR3 loop is CASSLVVTGGQSYNEQFF. CDR3 nucleotides: TGTGCCAGCAGCTTAGTAGTGACGGGGGGACAATCCTACAATGAGCAGTTCTTC. The V and J genes are TRBV11-1 and TRBJ2-1; a weak D match, TRBD2 (7 bases). The CDR3 runs 18 residues. V dropped 1 base and J dropped 1 base, with 17 bases sitting between them. Germline-derived CDR1 and CDR2 are SGHAT and FQDESV (reference sequence). The whole variable domain, remainder taken from reference TRBV11-1 and TRBJ2-1, is EAEVAQSPRYKITEKSQAVAFWCDPISGHATLYWYRQILGQGPELLVQFQDESVVDDSQLPKDRFSAERLKGVDSTLKIQPAELGDSAMYLCASSLVVTGGQSYNEQFFGPGTRLTVL.

The V call is TRBV20-1, the J call TRBJ2-1; D is uncertain. The V gene's germline CDR1 is DFQATT and CDR2 SNEGSKA (reference sequence). CDR3 length equals 12 residues. Deletions cut 3 bases from V and 9 bases from J, with 12 bases between. Here the CDR3 reads CSASTGYGEQFF. The CDR3 region has the DNA TGCAGTGCTAGTACTGGGTATGGTGAGCAGTTCTTC.

A few counts support this clonotype. This chain uses TRBV29-1 with TRBJ2-7, with 9 bases identical to TRBD2. CDR1 is SQVTM and CDR2 is ANQGSEA in the germline V gene. This CDR3 is 15 amino acids long. The V gene end was trimmed by 1 base and the J gene end by 1 base; junction bases not matched to a gene: 5. CDR3 amino acids: CSVEGGLAGSYEQYF. CDR3 DNA sequence: TGCAGCGTTGAAGGGGGCCTAGCGGGGTCCTACGAGCAGTACTTC.

J is TRBJ2-3 and V is TRBV25-1, with D possibly being TRBD1 (5 bases). This CDR3 is built from 15 residues. V was pared by 6 bases and J by 2 bases, with 15 bases between. Germline CDR1 and CDR2: MGHDK and SYGVNS. CDR3: CASRGQSRPTDTQYF. For the CDR3, the DNA is TGTGCCAGCAGGGGGCAGTCGCGTCCCACAGATACGCAGTATTTT.

V usage is TRBV6-2 or TRBV6-3 and J usage is TRBJ2-3, with a weak D call TRBD1 (5 bases). Germline V gives CDR1 MNHEY, CDR2 SVGEGT. There are 15 residues in the CDR3. The V gene lost 7 bases and the J gene lost 2 bases, with 16 bases spanning the gap. The CDR3 DNA is TGTGCCAGCACCCTCTGGGGCAGGGACACAGATACGCAGTATTTT. Its translation: CASTLWGRDTDTQYF.

This rearrangement joins TRBV20-1 to TRBJ1-4; 9 bases line up with TRBD1. Per the germline V gene, CDR1 is DFQATT and CDR2 is SNEGSKA (reference sequence). CDR3 length equals 15 residues. The junction had 4 bases not matched to a gene; V was cut back by 0 bases and J by 5 bases. The CDR3 DNA reads TGCAGTGCTAGAGACCTGGACAGGGGAAATGAAAAACTGTTTTTT. As protein: CSARDLDRGNEKLFF.